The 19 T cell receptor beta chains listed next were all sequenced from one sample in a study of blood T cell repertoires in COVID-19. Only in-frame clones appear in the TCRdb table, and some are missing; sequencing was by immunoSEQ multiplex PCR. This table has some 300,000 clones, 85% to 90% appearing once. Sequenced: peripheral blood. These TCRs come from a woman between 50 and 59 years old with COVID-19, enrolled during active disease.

CDR3 DNA sequence: TGTGCCAGCAGCGGACAGGGCCAAAGGCAAGAGACCCAGTACTTC. This gives the protein CASSGQGQRQETQYF. This sequence joins TRBV7-8 and TRBJ2-5; 8 positions agree with TRBD1. The germline CDR1 and CDR2 sequences are SGHVS and FQNEAQ. The length of the CDR3 is 15 residues. With 5 bases clipped from V and 2 bases from J, the junction kept 7 bases outside the gene matches.

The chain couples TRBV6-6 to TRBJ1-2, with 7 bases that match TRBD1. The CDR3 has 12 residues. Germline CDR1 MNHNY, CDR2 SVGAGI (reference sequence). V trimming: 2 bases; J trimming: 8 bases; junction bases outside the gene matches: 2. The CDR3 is CASSYDREGYTF. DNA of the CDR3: TGTGCCAGCAGTTACGACAGGGAAGGCTACACCTTC.

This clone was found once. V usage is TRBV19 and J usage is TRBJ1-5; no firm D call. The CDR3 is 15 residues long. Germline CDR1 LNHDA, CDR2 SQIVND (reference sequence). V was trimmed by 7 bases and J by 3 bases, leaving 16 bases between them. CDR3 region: CASKFEGTVNQPQHF. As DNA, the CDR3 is TGTGCCAGTAAATTCGAGGGAACAGTCAATCAGCCCCAGCATTTT. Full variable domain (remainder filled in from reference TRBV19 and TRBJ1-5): DGGITQSPKYLFRKEGQNVTLSCEQNLNHDAMYWYRQDPGQGLRLIYYSQIVNDFQKGDIAEGYSVSREKKESFPLTVTSAQKNPTAFYLCASKFEGTVNQPQHFGDGTRLSIL.

CDR3 coding DNA: TGTGCCAGCAGTGAACAGGCCCCCAATGAGCAGTTCTTC. It translates to CASSEQAPNEQFF. V usage is TRBV6-1 and J usage is TRBJ2-1; D is unresolved. Per the germline V gene, CDR1 is MNHNS and CDR2 is SASEGT. Trimming pared 2 bases from V and 6 bases from J, leaving 8 bases between. This CDR3 contains 13 residues.

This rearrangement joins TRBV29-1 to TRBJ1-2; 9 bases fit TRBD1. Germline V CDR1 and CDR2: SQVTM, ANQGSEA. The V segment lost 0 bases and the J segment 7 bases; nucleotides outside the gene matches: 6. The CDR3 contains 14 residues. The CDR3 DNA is TGCAGCGTTGAAGATAAGAGGGACAGGGTTGGCTACACCTTC. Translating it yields CSVEDKRDRVGYTF.

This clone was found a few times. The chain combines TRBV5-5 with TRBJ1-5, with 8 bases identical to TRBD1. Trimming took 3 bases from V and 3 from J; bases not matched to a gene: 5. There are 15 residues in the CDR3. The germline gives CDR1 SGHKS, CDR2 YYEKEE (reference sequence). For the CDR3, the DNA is TGTGCCAGCAGCTCCGGGACAGGTAACAATCAGCCCCAGCATTTT. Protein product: CASSSGTGNNQPQHF.

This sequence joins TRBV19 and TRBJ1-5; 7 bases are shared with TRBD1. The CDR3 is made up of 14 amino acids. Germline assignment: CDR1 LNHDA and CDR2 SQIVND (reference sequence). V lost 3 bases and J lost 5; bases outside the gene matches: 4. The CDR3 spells CASSIRQGYQPQHF. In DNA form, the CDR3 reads TGTGCCAGTAGTATTAGACAGGGTTATCAGCCCCAGCATTTT.

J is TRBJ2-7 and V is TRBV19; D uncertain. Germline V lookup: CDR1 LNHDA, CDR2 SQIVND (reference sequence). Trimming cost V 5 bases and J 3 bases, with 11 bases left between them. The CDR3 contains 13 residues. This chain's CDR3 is CASSRVSFYEQYF. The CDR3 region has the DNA TGTGCCAGTAGTCGAGTTAGTTTCTACGAGCAGTACTTC.

CDR3: CASSRLQGYEQYF. The CDR3 bases are TGTGCCAGCAGTCGATTACAGGGATACGAGCAGTACTTC. The chain couples TRBV12-3 or TRBV12-4 to TRBJ2-7; the D gene is possibly TRBD1 (6 bases). The CDR3 spans 13 residues. V was clipped by 5 bases and J by 4 bases, with 12 bases between them.

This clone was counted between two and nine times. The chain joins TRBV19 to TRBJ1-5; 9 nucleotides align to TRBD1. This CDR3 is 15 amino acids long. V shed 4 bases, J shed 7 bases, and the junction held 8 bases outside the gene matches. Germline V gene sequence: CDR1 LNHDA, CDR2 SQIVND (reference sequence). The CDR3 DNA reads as TGTGCCAGTAGTACCTGGACAGGGGTGATGCAGCCCCAGCATTTT. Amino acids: CASSTWTGVMQPQHF.

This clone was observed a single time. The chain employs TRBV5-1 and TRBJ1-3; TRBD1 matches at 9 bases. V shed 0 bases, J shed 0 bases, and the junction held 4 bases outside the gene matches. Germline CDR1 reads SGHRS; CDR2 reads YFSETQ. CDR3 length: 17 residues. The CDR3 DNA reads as TGCGCCAGCAGCTTGGCAGGACAGGGGCGCTCTGGAAACACCATATATTTT. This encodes CASSLAGQGRSGNTIYF.

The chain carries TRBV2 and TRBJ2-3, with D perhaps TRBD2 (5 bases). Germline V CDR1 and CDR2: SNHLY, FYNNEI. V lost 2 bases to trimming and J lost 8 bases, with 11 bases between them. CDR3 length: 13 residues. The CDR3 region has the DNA TGTGCCAGCAGTGAACTCCCTGGAGGTACGCAGTATTTT. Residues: CASSELPGGTQYF.

The CDR3 spells CASSRSLGRVQETQYF. CDR3 DNA sequence: TGTGCCAGCAGCAGGAGTTTGGGGAGGGTCCAAGAGACCCAGTACTTC. V usage is TRBV25-1 and J usage is TRBJ2-5, with 7 bases identical to TRBD2. CDR3 size: 16 residues. V trimming: 6 bases; J trimming: 1 base; junction bases outside the gene matches: 11. Germline lookup yields CDR1 MGHDK and CDR2 SYGVNS.

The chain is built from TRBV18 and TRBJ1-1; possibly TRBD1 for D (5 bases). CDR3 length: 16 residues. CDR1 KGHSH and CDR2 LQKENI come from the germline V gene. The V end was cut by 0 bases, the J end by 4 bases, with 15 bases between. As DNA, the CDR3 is TGTGCCAGCTCACCACCTGGAAGGGGTTCGGGCACTGAAGCTTTCTTT. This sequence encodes CASSPPGRGSGTEAFF. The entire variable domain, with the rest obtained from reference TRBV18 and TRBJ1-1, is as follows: NAGVMQNPRHLVRRRGQEARLRCSPMKGHSHVYWYRQLPEEGLKFMVYLQKENIIDESGMPKERFSAEFPKEGPSILRIQQVVRGDSAAYFCASSPPGRGSGTEAFFGQGTRLTVV.

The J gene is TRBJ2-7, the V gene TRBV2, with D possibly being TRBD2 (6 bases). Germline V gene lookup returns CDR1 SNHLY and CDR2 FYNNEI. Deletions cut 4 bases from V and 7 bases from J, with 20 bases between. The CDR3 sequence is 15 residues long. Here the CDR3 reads CASSALLGEAVEQYF. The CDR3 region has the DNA TGTGCCAGCAGTGCCCTCCTGGGGGAGGCGGTAGAGCAGTACTTC.

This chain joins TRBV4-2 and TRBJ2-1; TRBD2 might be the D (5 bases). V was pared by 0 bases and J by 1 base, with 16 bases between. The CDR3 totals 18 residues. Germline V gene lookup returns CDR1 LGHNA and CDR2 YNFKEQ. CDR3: CASSQDRESGFSYNEQFF. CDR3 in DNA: TGTGCCAGCAGCCAAGATAGGGAATCGGGGTTTTCCTACAATGAGCAGTTCTTC.

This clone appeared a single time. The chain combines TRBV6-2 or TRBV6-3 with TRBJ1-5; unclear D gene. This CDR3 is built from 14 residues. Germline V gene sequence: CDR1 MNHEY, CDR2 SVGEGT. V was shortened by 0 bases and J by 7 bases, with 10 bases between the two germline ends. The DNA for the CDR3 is TGTGCCAGCAGTTACTCGTTCGGCGGCCAGCCCCAGCATTTT. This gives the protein CASSYSFGGQPQHF.

This CDR3 reads CASTLQGAGYEQYF. DNA of the CDR3: TGTGCCAGCACTTTACAGGGGGCTGGTTACGAGCAGTACTTC. This rearrangement joins TRBV5-6 to TRBJ2-7; 9 bases match TRBD1. Germline CDR1 is SGHDT and CDR2 is YYEEEE. Trimming took 6 bases from V and 4 from J; bases not matched to a gene: 8. There are 14 residues in the CDR3.

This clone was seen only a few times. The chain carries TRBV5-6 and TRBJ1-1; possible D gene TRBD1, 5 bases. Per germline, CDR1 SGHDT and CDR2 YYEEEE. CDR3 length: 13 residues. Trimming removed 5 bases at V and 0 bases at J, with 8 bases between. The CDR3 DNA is TGTGCCAGCAGTCTGACAGTGAACACTGAAGCTTTCTTT. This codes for CASSLTVNTEAFF.